Reported below is one T cell receptor (beta chain). Sequencing was performed with immunoSEQ multiplex PCR; in TCRdb, only in-frame clones are kept and a portion is missing. The table lists 150,000 to 200,000 clones, approximately 87% of them singletons. The sample comes from a study of cytomegalovirus exposure and HLA in healthy donors. The receptor comes from a woman in her 30s in good health and CMV-seronegative. Material: PBMCs.

The CDR3 coding sequence is TGCAGCGTTGAAAAAAGGGGAACCCAGTACTTC. This sequence encodes CSVEKRGTQYF. J is TRBJ2-5 and V is TRBV29-1; TRBD1 is a possible D gene (5 bases). Looked up from germline, CDR1 is SQVTM and CDR2 is ANQGSEA. The CDR3 covers 11 residues. V lost 2 bases to trimming and J lost 8 bases, with 9 bases between them.